The 8 T cell receptor beta chains below come from one sample, sequenced in a study of vaccination and CD4 T cells after COVID-19 (dated by TCRdb to 2021 to 2024). The receptor library was made with PCR. Sequencing used an Illumina iSeq 100. DNA from cultured CD4+ T cells was subjected to TCR sequencing with the Oncomine TCR Beta short-read assay at the Johns Hopkins FTIC core. Using fastp trimming at Q25 and MiXCR clonotype assembly, TCRdb reanalyzed the public sequencing data and kept in-frame beta chains. Merged by CDR3 protein, the rows form single entries marked with the most common genes and DNA. Here the sample has 14,000 to 15,000 distinct CDR3 sequences; roughly 50% occur a single time. The ten largest clones represent 11% to 15% of the sample. The sample's treatment or condition label, in plain terms: roughly ten-day PBMC culture with coronavirus spike peptide pools or control peptides (ViraFEST assay).

The antigens these receptors bind are not known. The specimen was CD4+ T cells from blood, cultured in vitro. These receptors were obtained from a human donor who had recovered from COVID-19.

This clonotype has just a few counts. The V call is TRBV30, the J call TRBJ1-2; no clear D. The CDR3 is 13 amino acids. Per the germline V gene, CDR1 is GTSNPN and CDR2 is SVGIG (reference sequence). Trimming shortened V by 3 bases and J by 3 bases, and 11 bases separated the two germline ends. For the CDR3, the DNA is TGTGCCTGGAGCCCTCGGGAGCACTATGGCTACACCTTC. Residues: CAWSPREHYGYTF.

The V call is TRBV7-2, the J call TRBJ2-1; no clear D gene. Per the germline V gene, CDR1 is SGHTA and CDR2 is FQGNSA. The length of the CDR3 is 15 residues. The V gene lost 0 bases and the J gene lost 1 base, with 7 bases spanning the gap. CDR3 sequence (DNA): TGTGCCAGCAGCTTAGCGTGCGTATCCTACAATGAGCAGTTCTTC. This encodes CASSLACVSYNEQFF.

Only a few counts were recorded for this clonotype. V gene TRBV6-2 or TRBV6-3 combines with J gene TRBJ1-1; D possibly corresponds to TRBD1 (5 bases). This CDR3 region has 14 residues. CDR1 and CDR2 from the germline V gene are MNHEY and SVGEGT. Deletions cut 6 bases from V and 3 bases from J, with 14 bases between. The CDR3 loop is CASRTDSPYTEAFF. The CDR3 bases are TGTGCCAGCAGGACCGACAGCCCTTACACTGAAGCTTTCTTT.

The chain is built from TRBV20-1 and TRBJ1-1; no definite D call. V dropped 5 bases and J dropped 1 base, with 11 bases sitting between them. CDR3 length: 13 residues. Germline V CDR1 and CDR2: DFQATT, SNEGSKA (reference sequence). DNA for the CDR3: TGCAGTGCTCCACAAGTGGGGAACACTGAAGCTTTCTTT. Its translation is CSAPQVGNTEAFF.

This clonotype has just a few counts. This chain connects TRBV20-1 to TRBJ2-5; D call uncertain. The CDR3 sequence is 11 residues long. With 1 base removed from V and 5 bases from J, the gap between germline ends came to 5 bases. Looked up from germline, CDR1 is DFQATT and CDR2 is SNEGSKA (reference sequence). This chain's CDR3 is CSARARETQYF. CDR3 in DNA: TGCAGTGCTAGAGCAAGGGAGACCCAGTACTTC.

This chain connects TRBV12-3 or TRBV12-4 to TRBJ2-2, with TRBD2 identical over 8 bases. J gave up 1 base and V 4 bases, and 8 bases lay outside the gene matches. This CDR3 contains 17 residues. CDR3 residues: CASSSRLAGLNTGELFF. CDR3 DNA sequence: TGTGCCAGCAGTTCCCGCTTAGCGGGGCTGAACACCGGGGAGCTGTTTTTT.

This clonotype has a handful of counts. The chain couples TRBV7-9 to TRBJ1-1; D not resolved. In germline, CDR1 is SEHNR, CDR2 FQNEAQ (reference sequence). The V and J ends lost 7 bases and 1 base respectively, with 10 bases between them. The CDR3 is 13 residues long. The CDR3 loop reads CASMSSGNTEAFF. The CDR3 nucleotides read TGTGCCAGCATGTCTAGCGGGAACACTGAAGCTTTCTTT.

The chain carries TRBV7-2 and TRBJ1-5; TRBD1 matches 7 bases. From germline, CDR1 is SGHTA and CDR2 FQGNSA. This CDR3 region has 15 residues. V trimming: 1 base; J trimming: 8 bases; junction bases outside the gene matches: 8. The CDR3: CASSLGDRATEPQHF. CDR3 sequence (DNA): TGTGCCAGCAGCTTAGGCGACAGGGCGACGGAGCCCCAGCATTTT.